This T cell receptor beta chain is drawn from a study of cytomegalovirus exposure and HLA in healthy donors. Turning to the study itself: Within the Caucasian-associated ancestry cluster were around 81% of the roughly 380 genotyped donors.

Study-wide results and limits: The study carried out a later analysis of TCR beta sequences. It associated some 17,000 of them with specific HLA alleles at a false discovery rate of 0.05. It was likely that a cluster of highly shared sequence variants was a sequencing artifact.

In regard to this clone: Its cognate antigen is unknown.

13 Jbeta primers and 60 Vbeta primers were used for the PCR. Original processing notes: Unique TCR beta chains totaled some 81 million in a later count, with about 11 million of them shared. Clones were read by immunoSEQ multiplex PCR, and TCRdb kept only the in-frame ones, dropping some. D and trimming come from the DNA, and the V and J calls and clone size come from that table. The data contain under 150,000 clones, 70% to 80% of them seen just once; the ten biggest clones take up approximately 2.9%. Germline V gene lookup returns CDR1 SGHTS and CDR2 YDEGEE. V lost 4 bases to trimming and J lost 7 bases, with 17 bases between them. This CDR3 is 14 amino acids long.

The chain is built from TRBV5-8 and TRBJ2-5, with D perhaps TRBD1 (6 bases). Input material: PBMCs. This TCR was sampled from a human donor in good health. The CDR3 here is CASSLRRTRGTQYF. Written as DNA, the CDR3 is TGTGCCAGCAGCCTCCGACGGACCAGGGGGACCCAGTACTTC.